This T cell receptor beta chain was retrieved from a study of T cells in Graves' hyperthyroidism and ophthalmopathy. Per germline, CDR1 MNHEY and CDR2 SVGAGI. V dropped 5 bases and J dropped 2; count of bases not matched to a gene: 4. The CDR3 loop spans 14 amino acids. This clonotype was counted at least ten times. RNA transcripts provided the source from which TCR beta CDR3 regions were amplified. HTBI primers were used for first-round RT-PCR of the TCR CDR3. Each CDR3 protein is one row after TCRdb ran MiXCR on the multiplex PCR reads. The table includes about 580,000 distinct CDR3 sequences, about 43% detected once.

The specimen sequenced was peripheral blood or thyroid tissue (not recorded which). The chain uses TRBV6-5 and TRBJ1-2; 8 bases are a match to TRBD1. The TCR sequence derives from a woman aged 18-35 years with Graves' hyperthyroidism. CDR3 amino acids: CASSTGGGNYGYTF. CDR3 sequence (DNA): TGTGCCAGCAGTACAGGGGGAGGAAACTATGGCTACACCTTC.